This TCR beta chain was identified during a study of a mutant IDH1 vaccine in newly diagnosed glioma. The method was immunoSEQ multiplex PCR; TCRdb's version includes in-frame clones alone and lacks a portion of them. Of about 52,000 clones in the sample, roughly nine tenths were seen once. V lost 2 bases and J lost 3, with 5 bases in between. The CDR3 is made up of 12 amino acids. Germline V lookup: CDR1 MDHEN, CDR2 SYDVKM. With respect to this clone: The antigen is not known.

Specified time point: week 11, during vaccination. The investigators gave 300 ug of mutant IDH1 20-mer peptide in each vaccine dose, together with topical imiquimod. The chain recombines TRBV28 with TRBJ2-7; D call uncertain. Material: PBMCs, obtained from a glioma patient whose treatment included an IDH1 peptide vaccine. This clonotype was obtained from a man between 50 and 59 years old with glioma. The CDR3 region is CASSLPLYEQYF. In DNA form, the CDR3 reads TGTGCCAGCAGTTTACCTCTCTACGAGCAGTACTTC.